This TCR beta chain derives from a study of beta chain features in type 1 diabetes. Whole-study findings and limits: TCRB repertoires of naive, central memory and Treg cells appeared more similar among patients than among healthy donors.

In its sample, this clone was seen a few times. Its antigen is not identified. The V end was cut by 4 bases, the J end by 0 bases, with 22 bases between. The CDR3 runs to 19 residues. The germline V gene encodes CDR1 MNHNS and CDR2 SASEGT. Reverse transcription of all isolated RNA meant that expressed TCRB transcripts were sequenced. Data came from immunoSEQ multiplex PCR; TCRdb stores just in-frame clones and leaves some out. This sample carries almost 250,000 clones, 14% of them seen once, and the ten largest clones take around 0.03%. The source is a woman aged 40 to 50 in good health. This chain uses TRBV6-1 with TRBJ1-3; TRBD1 is a possible D gene (5 bases). Sequences were obtained from naive CD4+ T cells from blood. The CDR3 loop is CASSVFGGARQVSGNTIYF. CDR3 coding DNA: TGTGCCAGCAGTGTTTTTGGAGGGGCCCGCCAGGTCTCTGGAAACACCATATATTTT.